The 14 T cell receptor beta chains below come from one sample, sequenced in a study of cytomegalovirus exposure and HLA in healthy donors. The PCR ran on 60 Vbeta and 13 Jbeta primers. The table came from immunoSEQ multiplex PCR; TCRdb's copy has only in-frame clones and leaves some out. Of under 200,000 clones in the sample, around 80% are singletons; the top ten hold about 1.5%. The sequencing input was PBMCs. These receptors all come from a woman aged 18-29 years in good health and CMV-seronegative.

The chain carries TRBV7-6 and TRBJ2-3, with a possible D match to TRBD2 (6 bases). With 7 bases removed from V and 1 base from J, the gap between germline ends came to 12 bases. The CDR3 sequence is 14 residues long. The germline CDR1 and CDR2 sequences are SGHVS and FNYEAQ. The CDR3: CASTSSVGTDTQYF. The CDR3 bases are TGTGCCAGCACCTCTAGCGTTGGCACAGATACGCAGTATTTT.

The chain couples TRBV4-3 to TRBJ1-1, with D possibly TRBD1 on 5 matching bases. Looked up from germline, CDR1 is LGHNA and CDR2 is YSLEER. Trimming took 3 bases from V and 0 from J, leaving 11 bases between them. The CDR3 totals 15 residues. The CDR3 loop is CASSQGGRMNTEAFF. In DNA, the CDR3 is TGCGCCAGCAGCCAGGGGGGGAGAATGAACACTGAAGCTTTCTTT.

This chain connects TRBV5-1 to TRBJ2-2; unclear D gene. V was shortened by 4 bases and J by 0 bases, with 7 bases between the two germline ends. CDR3 length: 14 residues. Germline CDR1 is SGHRS and CDR2 is YFSETQ. The CDR3 loop reads CASSPTPNTGELFF. DNA of the CDR3: TGCGCCAGCAGCCCAACTCCGAACACCGGGGAGCTGTTTTTT.

V is TRBV11-3 and J is TRBJ2-6; 7 nucleotides align to TRBD1. CDR3 length: 17 amino acids. The germline CDR1 and CDR2 sequences are SGHNT and YENEEA. J gave up 1 base and V 1 base, and 4 bases lay outside the gene matches. The CDR3 nucleotides read TGTGCCAGCAGCTTAGGGACAGGTCTTTCTGGGGCCAACGTCCTGACTTTC. Translation: CASSLGTGLSGANVLTF.

This clone was observed a few times. The chain joins TRBV4-1 to TRBJ2-1; 10 positions match TRBD2. V trimming: 9 bases; J trimming: 4 bases; junction bases outside the gene matches: 6. The CDR3 is 14 amino acids. The germline V gene has CDR1 MGHRA and CDR2 YSYEKL. DNA of the CDR3: TGCGCCAGGACACCTAGCGGGAGTTACAATGAGCAGTTCTTC. This codes for CARTPSGSYNEQFF.

V usage is TRBV9 and J usage is TRBJ2-7, with D possibly being TRBD2 (6 bases). CDR3 length: 15 residues. Trimming stripped 4 bases from V and 5 bases from J, with 19 bases between. Germline V gene data show CDR1 as SGDLS and CDR2 as YYNGEE. The CDR3 bases are TGTGCCAGCAGCATAACCGGGACTGGGGGTCACGAGCAGTACTTC. It yields the protein CASSITGTGGHEQYF.

Points on this clone: Additional DNA sequences in this sample encode the identical CDR3. CDR3 sequence reads: CASSPTGTSYSGEQFF. The CDR3 bases are TGTGCCAGCAGCCCGACAGGGACGTCCTATAGTGGTGAGCAGTTCTTC. The chain recombines TRBV11-3 with TRBJ2-1; TRBD1 matches at 7 bases. This CDR3 region has 16 residues. Trimming took 5 bases from V and 9 from J; bases not matched to a gene: 16. Germline V gene lookup returns CDR1 SGHNT and CDR2 YENEEA. The full variable domain, rest sourced from reference TRBV11-3 and TRBJ2-1, is EAGVVQSPRYKIIEKKQPVAFWCNPISGHNTLYWYLQNLGQGPELLIRYENEEAVDDSQLPKDRFSAERLKGVDSTLKIQPAELGDSAVYLCASSPTGTSYSGEQFFGPGTRLTVL.

This sequence joins TRBV14 and TRBJ1-3; unclear D gene. The CDR3 runs to 18 residues. CDR1 and CDR2 (germline): SGHDN, FVKESK. V lost 4 bases to trimming and J lost 0 bases, with 19 bases between them. CDR3 bases: TGTGCCAGCAGCCCCACCCTAATTACCGGGAGCTCTGGAAACACCATATATTTT. It codes for CASSPTLITGSSGNTIYF.

This chain links TRBV21-1 with TRBJ1-3; the DNA was not used to check the table's D call, TRBD1. TRBV21-1 has pseudogene status. This CDR3 is 16 amino acids long. CDR3 region: CASSKGQGAMGNTIYF. DNA for the CDR3: TGTGCCAGCAGCAAGGGACAGGGGGCAATGGGAAACACCATATATTTT.

This clone came up a few times. The rearrangement uses TRBV6-1 and TRBJ2-7, with a tentative D call TRBD1 (5 bases). The CDR3 length is 13 residues. Germline V gives CDR1 MNHNS, CDR2 SASEGT. V was pared by 4 bases and J by 3 bases, with 10 bases between. CDR3 sequence: CASSGPQDYEQYV. DNA of the CDR3: TGTGCCAGCAGTGGGCCACAGGACTACGAGCAGTACGTC.

The chain couples TRBV28 to TRBJ1-2; D uncertain. The CDR3 runs to 13 residues. Trimming removed 8 bases from V and 1 base from J, with 11 bases in between. The germline V gene encodes CDR1 MDHEN and CDR2 SYDVKM. The CDR3 region is CASEQFNNYGYTF. Written as DNA, the CDR3 is TGTGCCAGCGAACAGTTTAATAACTATGGCTACACCTTC.

V usage is TRBV30 and J usage is TRBJ1-2; D is unresolved. Trimming left V 2 bases short and J 8 bases short, with 18 bases between. Germline V CDR1 and CDR2: GTSNPN, SVGIG (reference sequence). The CDR3 is 14 residues long. DNA for the CDR3: TGTGCCTGGAGTCCTTTAGGGAGTTACGGCGGCTACACCTTC. It is translated as CAWSPLGSYGGYTF.

This chain connects TRBV10-3 to TRBJ2-3, with 7 bases aligning to TRBD1. CDR1 ENHRY and CDR2 SYGVKD come from the germline V gene. The V and J ends lost 9 bases and 2 bases, in that order; junction bases with no gene match: 2. The CDR3 runs 12 residues. The CDR3 loop reads CAIGTATDTQYF. Here the CDR3 DNA reads TGTGCCATTGGGACAGCCACAGATACGCAGTATTTT.

The rearrangement uses TRBV5-6 and TRBJ1-2; perhaps TRBD1 as D (6 bases). The V end lost 0 bases, the J end lost 8 bases, and 14 bases lay between the germline ends. Germline CDR1 SGHDT, CDR2 YYEEEE. This CDR3 comprises 14 residues. Here the CDR3 reads CASSLVTGTGGYTF. The CDR3 bases are TGTGCCAGCAGCTTGGTGACAGGTACTGGGGGCTACACCTTC.